This passage covers 21 T cell receptor beta chains from one sample sequenced in a study of blood T cell repertoires in COVID-19 (dated by TCRdb to 2018 to 2021). Libraries were built with the immunoSEQ multiplex PCR assay. The table comes from immuneACCESS by way of TCRdb, which keeps in-frame sequences with V and J called. Part of the clones is missing from these tables; in studies checked, under half for an unresolved V gene and the rest for unknown reasons. Present in this sample are roughly 260,000 clones, 80% to 90% of which were seen just once. Of the sample, 3.7% is held by the ten largest clones. The specimen was peripheral blood. Every receptor here comes from a woman between 35 and 50 years old with acute or convalescent COVID-19.

V gene TRBV19 combines with J gene TRBJ1-5; D call uncertain. Per the germline V gene, CDR1 is LNHDA and CDR2 is SQIVND (reference sequence). The CDR3 contains 13 residues. Deletions cut 6 bases from V and 0 bases from J, with 6 bases between. CDR3 sequence (DNA): TGTGCCAGTAGGGCCCATAGCAATCAGCCCCAGCATTTT. Protein: CASRAHSNQPQHF.

This clone is a singleton in its sample. The rearrangement uses TRBV5-1 and TRBJ1-3; TRBD1 aligns across 8 bases. Germline values: CDR1 SGHRS, CDR2 YFSETQ. The J segment lost 8 bases and the V segment lost 1 base, leaving 11 bases of the junction unmatched. The CDR3 has 16 residues. The CDR3 region is CASSLRPTGEVDTIYF. CDR3 bases: TGCGCCAGCAGCTTGAGGCCGACAGGGGAAGTCGACACCATATATTTT.

The gene calls are TRBV11-2 and TRBJ1-4; TRBD1 agrees at 7 bases. CDR1 and CDR2 from the germline V gene are SGHAT and FQNNGV. The CDR3 has 15 residues. J gave up 6 bases and V 8 bases, and 12 bases lay outside the gene matches. This CDR3 is CASSRRGTDYEKLFF. The DNA of the CDR3 is TGTGCCAGCTCCCGTAGAGGGACAGACTATGAAAAACTGTTTTTT.

This clone was seen once. V and J are TRBV5-1 and TRBJ1-2; no definite D call. Looked up from germline, CDR1 is SGHRS and CDR2 is YFSETQ. With 2 bases removed from V and 5 bases from J, the gap between germline ends came to 10 bases. The length of the CDR3 is 13 residues. CDR3 bases: TGCGCCAGCAGCTTTGAGGGCCAATATGGCTACACCTTC. Translated: CASSFEGQYGYTF.

The chain is built from TRBV5-4 and TRBJ1-1; D not resolved. This CDR3 is 13 amino acids long. V was clipped by 1 base and J by 13 bases, with 17 bases between them. Germline assignment: CDR1 SGHNT and CDR2 YYREEE (reference sequence). The CDR3 DNA reads TGTGCCAGCAGCTTGAGGCCTACCCGGGAGCTTTTCTTT. It codes for CASSLRPTRELFF.

V gene TRBV6-1 combines with J gene TRBJ2-2; 10 nucleotides line up with TRBD2. In germline, CDR1 is MNHNS, CDR2 SASEGT. The CDR3 consists of 15 residues. J gave up 1 base and V 6 bases, and 2 bases lay outside the gene matches. The CDR3 DNA reads as TGTGCCAGCAGAGAGCGGGGGGGGAACACCGGGGAGCTGTTTTTT. It yields the protein CASRERGGNTGELFF.

The chain recombines TRBV30 with TRBJ2-5, with 8 positions matching TRBD2. The germline CDR1 and CDR2 sequences are GTSNPN and SVGIG (reference sequence). CDR3 length: 16 residues. V gave up 0 bases and J gave up 5 bases; unmatched junction bases: 11. The CDR3 sequence: CAWSVLRGGPHETQYF. The CDR3 nucleotides read TGTGCCTGGAGTGTACTCCGGGGGGGGCCCCACGAGACCCAGTACTTC. The entire variable domain, with the rest obtained from reference TRBV30 and TRBJ2-5, is as follows: SQTIHQWPATLVQPVGSPLSLECTVEGTSNPNLYWYRQAAGRGLQLLFYSVGIGQISSEVPQNLSASRPQDRQFILSSKKLLLSDSGFYLCAWSVLRGGPHETQYFGPGTRLLVL.

This chain links TRBV4-1 with TRBJ1-5; D unclear. V lost 1 base to trimming and J lost 1 base, with 11 bases between them. The CDR3 runs to 16 residues. CDR1 is MGHRA and CDR2 is YSYEKL in the germline V gene. The CDR3 reads CASSQVGRGSNQPQHF. As DNA, the CDR3 is TGCGCCAGCAGCCAAGTGGGTCGCGGGAGCAATCAGCCCCAGCATTTT.

This clone was recorded once. The chain employs TRBV7-9 and TRBJ2-3, with 10 bases fitting TRBD2. Germline CDR1 and CDR2: SEHNR and FQNEAQ (reference sequence). J gave up 6 bases and V 8 bases, and 8 bases lay outside the gene matches. This CDR3 region has 14 residues. CDR3 sequence (DNA): TGTGCCAGCTCGGCTAGCGGGGGAGACGATACGCAGTATTTT. This encodes CASSASGGDDTQYF.

This clone was detected a few times. The chain carries TRBV6-2 or TRBV6-3 and TRBJ1-2, with a weak D call TRBD1 (5 bases). This CDR3 contains 13 residues. Trimming removed 6 bases from V and 7 bases from J, with 15 bases in between. Germline CDR1 MNHEY, CDR2 SVGEGT. The CDR3 region is CASSDSLRRGYTF. The CDR3 DNA reads as TGTGCCAGCAGCGACAGTCTCCGGCGTGGCTACACCTTC.

This sequence joins TRBV5-1 and TRBJ2-2, with 10 bases matching TRBD1. Trimming took 0 bases from V and 4 from J; bases not matched to a gene: 9. The CDR3 is made up of 18 amino acids. Looked up from germline, CDR1 is SGHRS and CDR2 is YFSETQ. The CDR3 loop is CASSLEPRTGGGTGELFF. The DNA of the CDR3 is TGCGCCAGCAGCTTGGAACCTCGGACAGGGGGTGGCACCGGGGAGCTGTTTTTT.

V gene TRBV7-2 combines with J gene TRBJ1-2, with D perhaps TRBD1 (5 bases). Germline loops: CDR1 SGHTA, CDR2 FQGNSA. The CDR3 extends over 15 amino acids. Trimming shortened V by 4 bases and J by 5 bases, and 17 bases separated the two germline ends. The CDR3 sequence: CASSSFKQVLYGYTF. The CDR3 DNA reads as TGTGCCAGCAGCTCCTTCAAACAGGTTCTATATGGCTACACCTTC. The complete variable domain, with remaining parts taken from reference TRBV7-2 and TRBJ1-2, reads GAGVSQSPSNKVTEKGKDVELRCDPISGHTALYWYRQSLGQGLEFLIYFQGNSAPDKSGLPSDRFSAERTGGSVSTLTIQRTQQEDSAVYLCASSSFKQVLYGYTFGSGTRLTVV.

The chain joins TRBV15 to TRBJ1-2; 8 bases match TRBD1. This CDR3 is built from 14 residues. With 0 bases clipped from V and 6 bases from J, the junction kept 3 bases outside the gene matches. Germline loops: CDR1 LNHNV, CDR2 YYDKDF (reference sequence). The CDR3 reads CATSRDDRGNGYTF. The CDR3 coding sequence is TGTGCCACCAGCAGAGATGACAGGGGAAATGGCTACACCTTC.

The V gene is TRBV5-1, the J gene TRBJ2-1, with a possible D match to TRBD2 (5 bases). CDR1 is SGHRS, CDR2 YFSETQ, per germline. Trimming left V 3 bases short and J 6 bases short, with 19 bases between. The CDR3 spans 16 residues. This CDR3 is CASSSKRLDLSNEQFF. The CDR3 DNA follows: TGCGCCAGCAGCTCAAAACGGTTGGACTTGAGCAATGAGCAGTTCTTC.

The chain combines TRBV5-4 with TRBJ1-2; the match to TRBD1 covers 7 bases. The CDR3 contains 13 residues. In germline, CDR1 is SGHNT, CDR2 YYREEE (reference sequence). Trimming removed 4 bases from V and 5 bases from J; junction bases left unmatched: 5. CDR3 region: CASSIDRAYGYTF. CDR3 nucleotide sequence: TGTGCCAGCAGCATCGACAGGGCGTATGGCTACACCTTC. Full variable domain (remainder filled in from reference TRBV5-4 and TRBJ1-2): ETGVTQSPTHLIKTRGQQVTLRCSSQSGHNTVSWYQQALGQGPQFIFQYYREEENGRGNFPPRFSGLQFPNYSSELNVNALELDDSALYLCASSIDRAYGYTFGSGTRLTVV.

This chain links TRBV5-6 with TRBJ2-3; D may be TRBD2 (6 bases). V was shortened by 2 bases and J by 0 bases, with 7 bases between the two germline ends. CDR3 size: 14 residues. From germline, CDR1 is SGHDT and CDR2 YYEEEE. The DNA of the CDR3 is TGTGCCAGCAGCTTCGGGACTAGCACAGATACGCAGTATTTT. It specifies CASSFGTSTDTQYF.

V is TRBV12-3 or TRBV12-4 and J is TRBJ1-1; unclear D gene. Trimming removed 1 base at V and 3 bases at J, with 6 bases between. This CDR3 comprises 13 residues. The CDR3, as DNA: TGTGCCAGCAGTTTAGAGAGGGACACTGAAGCTTTCTTT. Its protein product is CASSLERDTEAFF.

This chain links TRBV2 with TRBJ2-3, with 9 bases that match TRBD2. The CDR3 has 16 amino acids. The V gene end was trimmed by 6 bases and the J gene end by 1 base; junction bases not matched to a gene: 8. Germline V gives CDR1 SNHLY, CDR2 FYNNEI. This chain's CDR3 is CASRHWAGGGTDTQYF. As DNA, the CDR3 is TGTGCCAGCAGACATTGGGCGGGGGGGGGCACAGATACGCAGTATTTT.

The J gene is TRBJ2-2, the V gene TRBV3-1 (or the pseudogene TRBV3-2), with TRBD2 matching 8 bases. Losses at the gene ends were 1 base for V and 2 bases for J; bases not matched to a gene: 3. Germline V lookup: CDR1 LGHDT, CDR2 YNNKEL (reference sequence). There are 16 residues in the CDR3. The CDR3 sequence: CASSQVGLGNTGELFF. CDR3 DNA sequence: TGTGCCAGCAGCCAAGTGGGACTAGGTAACACCGGGGAGCTGTTTTTT.

V gene TRBV18 combines with J gene TRBJ1-1; D ambiguous. From germline, CDR1 is KGHSH and CDR2 LQKENI. V was shortened by 3 bases and J by 1 base, with 6 bases between the two germline ends. The CDR3 runs to 13 residues. CDR3 coding DNA: TGTGCCAGCTCACCGTCAGAGAACACTGAAGCTTTCTTT. Amino acids: CASSPSENTEAFF. Based on the CDR3 plus reference TRBV18 and TRBJ1-1, the full variable domain is NAGVMQNPRHLVRRRGQEARLRCSPMKGHSHVYWYRQLPEEGLKFMVYLQKENIIDESGMPKERFSAEFPKEGPSILRIQQVVRGDSAAYFCASSPSENTEAFFGQGTRLTVV.

V usage is TRBV7-6 and J usage is TRBJ1-2; 11 bases are a match to TRBD1. Losses at the gene ends were 1 base for V and 2 bases for J; bases not matched to a gene: 15. Germline lookup yields CDR1 SGHVS and CDR2 FNYEAQ. This CDR3 is built from 20 residues. The CDR3 protein is CASSLEVASPRTGGNYGYTF. The CDR3 coding sequence is TGTGCCAGCAGCTTAGAAGTGGCTAGTCCGAGGACAGGGGGCAACTATGGCTACACCTTC.